The T cell receptor (beta chain) under discussion was sequenced for a study of Ad26.COV2.S vaccination and SARS-CoV-2 variants. Germline CDR1 is GTSNPN and CDR2 is SVGIG (reference sequence). The CDR3 runs 12 residues. The V and J ends lost 8 bases and 0 bases, in that order; junction bases with no gene match: 3. Produced via immunoSEQ multiplex PCR; TCRdb's table is partial and in-frame only. The sample carries around 310,000 clones, about 90% recorded once. As for treatment: about 20 received Ad26.COV2.S at low or high dose, single or two shots; 5 received placebo; per-sample allocation not given. The investigators took samples on day 63 after the first vaccine or placebo injection.

The genes are TRBV30 and TRBJ1-1; TRBD1 agrees at 7 bases. This receptor was identified in a person aged 18 to 65 who received the Ad26.COV2.S COVID-19 vaccine or a placebo. Sequenced material: peripheral blood, taken in a trial of Ad26.COV2.S vaccine versus placebo. The DNA for the CDR3 is TGTGCCGGGGGACAGCTGAACACTGAAGCTTTCTTT. Residues: CAGGQLNTEAFF.